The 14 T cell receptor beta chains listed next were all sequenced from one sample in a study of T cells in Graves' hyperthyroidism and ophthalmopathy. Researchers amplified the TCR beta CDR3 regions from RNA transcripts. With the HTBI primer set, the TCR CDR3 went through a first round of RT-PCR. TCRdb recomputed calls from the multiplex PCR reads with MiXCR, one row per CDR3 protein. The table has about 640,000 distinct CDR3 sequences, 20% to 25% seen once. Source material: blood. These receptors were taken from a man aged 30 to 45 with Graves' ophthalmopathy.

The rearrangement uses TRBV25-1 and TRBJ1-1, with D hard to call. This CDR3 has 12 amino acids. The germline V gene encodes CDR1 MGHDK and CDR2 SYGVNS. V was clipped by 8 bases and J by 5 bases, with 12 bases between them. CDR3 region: CASGEELTEAFF. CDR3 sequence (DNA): TGTGCCAGCGGCGAAGAGTTAACTGAAGCTTTCTTT.

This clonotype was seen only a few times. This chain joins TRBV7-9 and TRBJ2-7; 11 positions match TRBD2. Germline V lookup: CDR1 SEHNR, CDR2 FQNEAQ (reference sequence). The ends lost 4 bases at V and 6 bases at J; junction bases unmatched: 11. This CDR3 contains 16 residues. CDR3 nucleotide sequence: TGTGCCAGCAGCTCGAGGACTAGCGGGCCCTCCGGCGAGCAGTACTTC. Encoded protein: CASSSRTSGPSGEQYF.

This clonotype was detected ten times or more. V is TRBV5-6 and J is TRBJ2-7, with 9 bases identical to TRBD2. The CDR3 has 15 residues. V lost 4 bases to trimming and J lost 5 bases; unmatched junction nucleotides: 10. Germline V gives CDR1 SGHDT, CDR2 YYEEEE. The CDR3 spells CASSQLSGRIDEQYF. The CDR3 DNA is TGTGCCAGCAGCCAGTTGAGCGGGAGGATCGACGAGCAGTACTTC.

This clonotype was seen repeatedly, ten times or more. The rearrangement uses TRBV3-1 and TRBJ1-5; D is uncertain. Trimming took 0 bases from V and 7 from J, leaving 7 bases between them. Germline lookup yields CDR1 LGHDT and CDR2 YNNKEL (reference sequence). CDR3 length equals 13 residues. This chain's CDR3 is CASSQDLVQPQHF. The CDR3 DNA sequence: TGTGCCAGCAGCCAAGATCTGGTCCAGCCCCAGCATTTT.

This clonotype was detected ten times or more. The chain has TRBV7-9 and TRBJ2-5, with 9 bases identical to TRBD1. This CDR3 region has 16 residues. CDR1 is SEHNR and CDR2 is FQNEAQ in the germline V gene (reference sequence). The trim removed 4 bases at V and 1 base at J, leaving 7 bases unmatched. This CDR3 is CASSSYDRGFQETQYF. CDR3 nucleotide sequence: TGTGCCAGCAGCTCTTACGACAGGGGGTTCCAAGAGACCCAGTACTTC.

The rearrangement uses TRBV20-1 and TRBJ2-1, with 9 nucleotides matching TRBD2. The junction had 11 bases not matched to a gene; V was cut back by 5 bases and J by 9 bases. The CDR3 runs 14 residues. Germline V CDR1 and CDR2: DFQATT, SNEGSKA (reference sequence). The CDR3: CSAPGLAGSAEQFF. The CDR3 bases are TGCAGTGCTCCCGGCCTAGCGGGAAGCGCTGAGCAGTTCTTC.

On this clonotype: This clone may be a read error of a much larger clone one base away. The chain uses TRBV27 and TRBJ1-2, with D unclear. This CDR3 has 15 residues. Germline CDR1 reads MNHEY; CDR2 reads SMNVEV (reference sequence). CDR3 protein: CASSLNWNQNYGHTF. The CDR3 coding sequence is TGTGCCAGCAGTCTAAACTGGAACCAGAACTATGGCCACACCTTC.

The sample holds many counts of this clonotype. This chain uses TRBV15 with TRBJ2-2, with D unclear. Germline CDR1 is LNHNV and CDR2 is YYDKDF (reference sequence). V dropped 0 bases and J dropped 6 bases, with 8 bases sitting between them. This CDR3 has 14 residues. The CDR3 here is CATSRDRLSGELFF. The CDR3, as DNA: TGTGCCACCAGCAGAGACCGGCTGTCCGGGGAGCTGTTTTTT.

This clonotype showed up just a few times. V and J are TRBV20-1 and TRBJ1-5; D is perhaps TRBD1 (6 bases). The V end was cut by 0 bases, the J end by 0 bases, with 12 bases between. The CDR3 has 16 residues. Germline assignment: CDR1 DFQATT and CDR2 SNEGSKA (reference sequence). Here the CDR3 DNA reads TGCAGTGCTAGAGATACAGGGCCTTATAGCAATCAGCCCCAGCATTTT. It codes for CSARDTGPYSNQPQHF.

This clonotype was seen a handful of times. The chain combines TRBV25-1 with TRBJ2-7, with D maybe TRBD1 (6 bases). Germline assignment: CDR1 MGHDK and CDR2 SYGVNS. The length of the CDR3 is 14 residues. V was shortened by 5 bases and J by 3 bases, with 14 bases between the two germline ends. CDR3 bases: TGTGCCAGCAGTTGGAGCAGGGGCGGCTACGAGCAGTACTTC. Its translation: CASSWSRGGYEQYF.

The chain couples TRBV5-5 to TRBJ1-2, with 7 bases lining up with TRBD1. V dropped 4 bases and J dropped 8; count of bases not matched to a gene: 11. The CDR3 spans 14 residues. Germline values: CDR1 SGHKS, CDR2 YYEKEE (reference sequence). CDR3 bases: TGTGCCAGCAGCGCAGGGGGACGCGCTAAGGGCTACACCTTC. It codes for CASSAGGRAKGYTF.

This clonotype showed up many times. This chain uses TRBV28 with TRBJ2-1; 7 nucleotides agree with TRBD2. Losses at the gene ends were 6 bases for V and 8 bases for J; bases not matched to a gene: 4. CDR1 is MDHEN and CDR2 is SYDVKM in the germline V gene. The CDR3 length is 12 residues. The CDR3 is CASRSGIYEQFF. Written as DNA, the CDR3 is TGTGCCAGCAGAAGCGGGATCTATGAGCAGTTCTTC.

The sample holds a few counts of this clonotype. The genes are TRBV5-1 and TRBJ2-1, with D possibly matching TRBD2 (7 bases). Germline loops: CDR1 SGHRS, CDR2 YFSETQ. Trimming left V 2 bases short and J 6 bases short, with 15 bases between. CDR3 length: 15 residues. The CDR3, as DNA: TGCGCCAGCAGCTTAGGGGGGGGAGGAGCCAATGAGCAGTTCTTC. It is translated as CASSLGGGGANEQFF. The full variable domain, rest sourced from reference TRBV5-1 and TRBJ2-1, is KAGVTQTPRYLIKTRGQQVTLSCSPISGHRSVSWYQQTPGQGLQFLFEYFSETQRNKGNFPGRFSGRQFSNSRSEMNVSTLELGDSALYLCASSLGGGGANEQFFGPGTRLTVL.

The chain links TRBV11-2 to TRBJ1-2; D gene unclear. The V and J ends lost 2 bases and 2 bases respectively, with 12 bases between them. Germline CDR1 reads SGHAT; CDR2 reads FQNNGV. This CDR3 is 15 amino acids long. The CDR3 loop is CASSLMRAPNYGYTF. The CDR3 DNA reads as TGTGCCAGCAGCTTAATGAGGGCTCCAAACTATGGCTACACCTTC. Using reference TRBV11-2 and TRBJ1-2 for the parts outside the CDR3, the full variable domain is EAGVAQSPRYKIIEKRQSVAFWCNPISGHATLYWYQQILGQGPKLLIQFQNNGVVDDSQLPKDRFSAERLKGVDSTLKIQPAKLEDSAVYLCASSLMRAPNYGYTFGSGTRLTVV.